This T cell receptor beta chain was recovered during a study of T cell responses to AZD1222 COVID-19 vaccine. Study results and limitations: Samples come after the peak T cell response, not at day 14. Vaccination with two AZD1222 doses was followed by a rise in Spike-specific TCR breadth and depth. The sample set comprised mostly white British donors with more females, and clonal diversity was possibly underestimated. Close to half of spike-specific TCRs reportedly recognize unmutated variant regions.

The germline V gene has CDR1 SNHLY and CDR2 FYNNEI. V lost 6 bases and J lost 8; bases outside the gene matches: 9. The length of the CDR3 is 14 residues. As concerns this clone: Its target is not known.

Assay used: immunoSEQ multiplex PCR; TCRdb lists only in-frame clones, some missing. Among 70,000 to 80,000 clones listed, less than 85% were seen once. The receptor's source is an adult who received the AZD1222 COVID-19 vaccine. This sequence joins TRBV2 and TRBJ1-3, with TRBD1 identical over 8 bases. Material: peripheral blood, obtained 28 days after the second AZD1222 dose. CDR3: CASRVGQGTYTIYF. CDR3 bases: TGTGCCAGCAGGGTCGGACAGGGTACCTACACCATATATTTT.